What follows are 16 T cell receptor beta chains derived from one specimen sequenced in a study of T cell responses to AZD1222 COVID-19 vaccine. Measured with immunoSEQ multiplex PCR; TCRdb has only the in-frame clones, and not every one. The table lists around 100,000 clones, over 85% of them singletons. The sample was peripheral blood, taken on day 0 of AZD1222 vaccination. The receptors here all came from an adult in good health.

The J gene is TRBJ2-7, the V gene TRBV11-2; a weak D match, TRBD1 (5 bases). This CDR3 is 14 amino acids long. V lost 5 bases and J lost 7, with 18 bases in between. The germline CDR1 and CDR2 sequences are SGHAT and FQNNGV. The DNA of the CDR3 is TGTGCCAGCAGCCCCCTCCCCAGGGCGTTGGAGCAGTACTTC. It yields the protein CASSPLPRALEQYF. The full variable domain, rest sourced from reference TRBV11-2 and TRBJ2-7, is EAGVAQSPRYKIIEKRQSVAFWCNPISGHATLYWYQQILGQGPKLLIQFQNNGVVDDSQLPKDRFSAERLKGVDSTLKIQPAKLEDSAVYLCASSPLPRALEQYFGPGTRLTVT.

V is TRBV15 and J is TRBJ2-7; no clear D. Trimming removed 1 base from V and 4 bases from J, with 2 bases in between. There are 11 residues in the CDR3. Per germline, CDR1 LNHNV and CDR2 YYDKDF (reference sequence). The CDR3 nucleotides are TGTGCCACCAGCAGAGGATACGAGCAGTACTTC. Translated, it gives CATSRGYEQYF.

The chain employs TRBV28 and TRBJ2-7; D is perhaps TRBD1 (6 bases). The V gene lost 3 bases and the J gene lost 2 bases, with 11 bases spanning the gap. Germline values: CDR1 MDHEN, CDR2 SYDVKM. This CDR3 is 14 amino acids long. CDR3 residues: CASSFDRPPYEQYF. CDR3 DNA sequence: TGTGCCAGCAGTTTTGACAGGCCCCCCTACGAGCAGTACTTC.

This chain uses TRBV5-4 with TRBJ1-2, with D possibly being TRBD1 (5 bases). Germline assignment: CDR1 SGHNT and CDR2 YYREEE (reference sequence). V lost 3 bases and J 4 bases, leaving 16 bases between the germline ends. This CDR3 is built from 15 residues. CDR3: CASSSIGLGVYGYTF. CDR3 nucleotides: TGTGCCAGCAGCTCGATAGGTCTAGGGGTCTATGGCTACACCTTC.

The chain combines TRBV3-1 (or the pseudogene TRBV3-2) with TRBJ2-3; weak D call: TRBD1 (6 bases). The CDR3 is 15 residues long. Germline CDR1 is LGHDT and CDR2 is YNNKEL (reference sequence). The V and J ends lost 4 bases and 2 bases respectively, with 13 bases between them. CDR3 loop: CASSLRTALTDTQYF. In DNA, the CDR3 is TGTGCCAGCAGCCTCCGGACAGCACTCACAGATACGCAGTATTTT.

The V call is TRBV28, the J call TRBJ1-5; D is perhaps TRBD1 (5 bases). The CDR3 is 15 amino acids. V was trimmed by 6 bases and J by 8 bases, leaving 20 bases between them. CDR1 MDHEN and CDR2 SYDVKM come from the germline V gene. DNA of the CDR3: TGTGCCAGCAGGCATGGGAGAGGGGCCGTGGAGCCCCAGCATTTT. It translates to CASRHGRGAVEPQHF.

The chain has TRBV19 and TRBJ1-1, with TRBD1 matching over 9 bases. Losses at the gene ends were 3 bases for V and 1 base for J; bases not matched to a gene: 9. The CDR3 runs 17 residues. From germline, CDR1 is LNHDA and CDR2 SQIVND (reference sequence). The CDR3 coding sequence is TGTGCCAGTAGTATGAAGGGAGACAGGGGGAGGAACACTGAAGCTTTCTTT. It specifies CASSMKGDRGRNTEAFF. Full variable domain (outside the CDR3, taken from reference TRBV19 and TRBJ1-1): DGGITQSPKYLFRKEGQNVTLSCEQNLNHDAMYWYRQDPGQGLRLIYYSQIVNDFQKGDIAEGYSVSREKKESFPLTVTSAQKNPTAFYLCASSMKGDRGRNTEAFFGQGTRLTVV.

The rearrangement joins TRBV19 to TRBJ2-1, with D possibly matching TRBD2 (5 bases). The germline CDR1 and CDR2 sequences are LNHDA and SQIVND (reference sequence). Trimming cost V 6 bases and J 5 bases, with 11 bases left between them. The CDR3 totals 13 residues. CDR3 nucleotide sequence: TGTGCCAGTAGCACCGGACTTGACAATGAGCAGTTCTTC. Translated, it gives CASSTGLDNEQFF.

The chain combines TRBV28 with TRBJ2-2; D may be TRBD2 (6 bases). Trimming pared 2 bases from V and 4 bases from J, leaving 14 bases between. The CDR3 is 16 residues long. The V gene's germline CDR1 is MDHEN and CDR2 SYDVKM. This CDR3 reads CASSLLASETTGELFF. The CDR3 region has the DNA TGTGCCAGCAGTTTACTGGCTAGCGAGACCACCGGGGAGCTGTTTTTT.

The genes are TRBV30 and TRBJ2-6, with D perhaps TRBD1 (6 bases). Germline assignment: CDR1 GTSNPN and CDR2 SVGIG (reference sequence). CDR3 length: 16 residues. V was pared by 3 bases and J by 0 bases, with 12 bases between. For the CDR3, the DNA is TGTGCCTGGAGAGTCAGGGGTTCCTCTGGGGCCAACGTCCTGACTTTC. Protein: CAWRVRGSSGANVLTF.

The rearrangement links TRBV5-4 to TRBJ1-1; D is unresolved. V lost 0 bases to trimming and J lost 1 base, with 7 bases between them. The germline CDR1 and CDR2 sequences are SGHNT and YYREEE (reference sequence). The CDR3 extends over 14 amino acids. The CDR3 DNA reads TGTGCCAGCAGCTTGGCACTGAGGAACACTGAAGCTTTCTTT. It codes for CASSLALRNTEAFF.

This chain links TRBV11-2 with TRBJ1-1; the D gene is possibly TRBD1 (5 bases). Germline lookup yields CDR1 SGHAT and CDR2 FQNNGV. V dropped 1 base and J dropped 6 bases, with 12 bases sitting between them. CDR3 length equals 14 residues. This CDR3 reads CASSLAGISAEAFF. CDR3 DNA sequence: TGTGCCAGCAGCTTAGCAGGGATTAGCGCTGAAGCTTTCTTT.

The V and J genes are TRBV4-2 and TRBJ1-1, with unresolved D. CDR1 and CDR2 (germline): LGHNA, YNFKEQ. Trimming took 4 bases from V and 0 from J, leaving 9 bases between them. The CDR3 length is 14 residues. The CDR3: CASSRGPLNTEAFF. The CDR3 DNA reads TGTGCCAGCAGCCGAGGACCGCTGAACACTGAAGCTTTCTTT.

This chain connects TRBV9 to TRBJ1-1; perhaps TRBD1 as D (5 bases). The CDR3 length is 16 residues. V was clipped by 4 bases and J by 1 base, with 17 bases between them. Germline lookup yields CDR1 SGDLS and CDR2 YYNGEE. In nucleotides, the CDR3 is TGTGCCAGCAGCCTTACAGGAGGGCTAGGGAACACTGAAGCTTTCTTT. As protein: CASSLTGGLGNTEAFF.

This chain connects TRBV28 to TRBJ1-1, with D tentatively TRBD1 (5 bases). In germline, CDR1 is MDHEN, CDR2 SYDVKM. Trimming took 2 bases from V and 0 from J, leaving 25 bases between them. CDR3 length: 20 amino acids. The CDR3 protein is CASSLIFRMGLPLMNTEAFF. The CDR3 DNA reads TGTGCCAGCAGTTTAATTTTCAGGATGGGACTCCCCTTGATGAACACTGAAGCTTTCTTT.

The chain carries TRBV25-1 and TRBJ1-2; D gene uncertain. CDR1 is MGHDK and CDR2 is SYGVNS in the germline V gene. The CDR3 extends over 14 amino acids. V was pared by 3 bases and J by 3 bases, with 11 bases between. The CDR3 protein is CASSDGREYYGYTF. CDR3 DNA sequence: TGTGCCAGCAGTGATGGTAGGGAGTACTATGGCTACACCTTC.